The 9 T cell receptor beta chains listed next were all sequenced from one sample in a study of human T cells and chemical hapten exposure. Documented time point: patch test 1, 2 weeks after DPC sensitization. Treatment: therapeutic diphenylcyclopropenone sensitization with weekly scalp DPC. TCRdb reprocessed the RACE reads via MiXCR and lists one record per CDR3 protein. The data contain some 120,000 distinct CDR3 sequences, roughly 12% of them singletons. Sequencing used whole blood, obtained in connection with sensitization to the hapten diphenylcyclopropenone (DPC). The receptor source for this set is a woman aged 45-65 years with alopecia areata. Some clones in this sample may be carry-over from other donors' samples.

This clonotype appeared a few times. This chain connects TRBV6-4 to TRBJ2-1; 11 bases align to TRBD2. The length of the CDR3 is 17 residues. Per germline, CDR1 MRHNA and CDR2 SNTAGT. J gave up 3 bases and V 4 bases, and 8 bases lay outside the gene matches. CDR3 DNA sequence: TGTGCCAGCAGTGCCTCGCTGACTAGCGGGGACTACAATGAGCAGTTCTTC. Its translation: CASSASLTSGDYNEQFF.

This clonotype occurred a few times. This chain connects TRBV19 to TRBJ1-2; tentative D call: TRBD1 (5 bases). The CDR3 runs 14 residues. The germline V and J ends were trimmed by 3 bases and 3 bases, with 11 bases remaining between them. CDR1 is LNHDA, CDR2 SQIVND, per germline (reference sequence). CDR3 sequence reads: CASSIWGFDYGYTF. The CDR3 DNA reads TGTGCCAGTAGTATTTGGGGCTTCGACTATGGCTACACCTTC.

In this sample, this clonotype turned up a few times. The chain recombines TRBV11-2 with TRBJ2-7; 7 bases fit TRBD1. CDR1 and CDR2 from the germline V gene are SGHAT and FQNNGV. The CDR3 covers 16 residues. Trimming removed 1 base from V and 2 bases from J; junction bases left unmatched: 8. CDR3 protein: CASSLARTGDPYEQYF. In DNA form, the CDR3 reads TGTGCCAGCAGCTTAGCTCGAACAGGGGATCCCTACGAGCAGTACTTC. The full variable domain, rest sourced from reference TRBV11-2 and TRBJ2-7, is EAGVAQSPRYKIIEKRQSVAFWCNPISGHATLYWYQQILGQGPKLLIQFQNNGVVDDSQLPKDRFSAERLKGVDSTLKIQPAKLEDSAVYLCASSLARTGDPYEQYFGPGTRLTVT.

This clonotype was seen ten or more times. V gene TRBV6-2 or TRBV6-3 combines with J gene TRBJ2-6, with D possibly called TRBD1 or TRBD2 (5 bases each). The length of the CDR3 is 14 residues. CDR1 is MNHEY, CDR2 SVGEGT, per germline. Trimming took off 10 bases at V and 0 bases at J, with 10 bases between the two ends. Written as DNA, the CDR3 is TGTGCCACCGGGGCACCCTCTGGGGCCAACGTCCTGACTTTC. Encoded protein: CATGAPSGANVLTF.

This clonotype was observed a handful of times. This chain connects TRBV6-5 to TRBJ1-4, with D perhaps matching TRBD1 (5 bases). CDR3 length equals 14 residues. Trimming removed 5 bases at V and 8 bases at J, with 15 bases between. Germline V gives CDR1 MNHEY, CDR2 SVGAGI. The CDR3 is CASSPRGIGEKLFF. CDR3 bases: TGTGCCAGCAGTCCCCGGGGCATCGGGGAAAAACTGTTTTTT.

The rearrangement uses TRBV29-1 and TRBJ2-2; D is unclear. V lost 4 bases and J lost 2, with 8 bases in between. There are 13 residues in the CDR3. Germline values: CDR1 SQVTM, CDR2 ANQGSEA. The CDR3 region has the DNA TGCAGCGTTGCCCGACCCAACACCGGGGAGCTGTTTTTT. It translates to CSVARPNTGELFF.

This clonotype was seen repeatedly, ten times or more. The V call is TRBV6-1, the J call TRBJ1-4; D gene uncertain. The CDR3 has 14 residues. CDR1 and CDR2 (germline): MNHNS, SASEGT. V lost 2 bases to trimming and J lost 8 bases, with 12 bases between them. The CDR3 coding sequence is TGTGCCAGCAGTGAACCCCCGTCGGTGGAAAAACTGTTTTTT. This gives the protein CASSEPPSVEKLFF.

Notes on this clonotype: A read error may be the cause here, since a much bigger clone is one base away. This chain joins TRBV7-9 and TRBJ2-1; D remains unclear. This CDR3 spans 14 amino acids. V gave up 5 bases and J gave up 4 bases, with 12 bases separating them. Germline V gives CDR1 SEHNR, CDR2 FQNEAQ (reference sequence). CDR3 nucleotides: TGTGCCAGCAGCGTGGAACAGAAGTACAATGAGCAGTTCTTC. Translation: CASSVEQKYNEQFF. Full variable domain (outside the CDR3, taken from reference TRBV7-9 and TRBJ2-1): DTGVSQNPRHKITKRGQNVTFRCDPISEHNRLYWYRQTLGQGPEFLTYFQNEAQLEKSRLLSDRFSAERPKGSFSTLEIQRTEQGDSAMYLCASSVEQKYNEQFFGPGTRLTVL.

Ten or more counts support this clonotype. The chain uses TRBV6-6 and TRBJ2-7, with D maybe TRBD1 (5 bases). Trimming stripped 8 bases from V and 2 bases from J, with 13 bases between. The CDR3 runs to 13 residues. The germline V gene encodes CDR1 MNHNY and CDR2 SVGAGI (reference sequence). The chain's CDR3 is CASRRGGTYEQYF. CDR3 DNA sequence: TGTGCCAGCCGAAGGGGTGGGACCTACGAGCAGTACTTC.